This is a list of T cell receptor beta chains from one sample in a study of T cell repertoires in cytomegalovirus infection. These TCRs' antigens remain unknown. Via MiXCR, TCRdb re-called the reads, giving one row per CDR3 protein. The sample carries around 430,000 distinct CDR3 sequences, about 42% recorded once. Sequences were derived from cultured PBMCs, sampled from culture after CMV antigen stimulation. The source is a human donor in good health (CMV status not recorded). Some clones in this sample may be carry-over from other donors' samples. CDR3s leave out the opening cysteine and the closing phenylalanine or tryptophan. Fields, in order: clone size, V gene, CDR3 protein. Size is omitted from some rows. Given values are once, few, many or a class for expanded clones.

size: .
V: TRBV6-8
CDR3: ASSYPPNEQF

size: .
V: TRBV4-2
CDR3: ASSQEWAGPEKLF

size: .
V: TRBV7-2
CDR3: ASSLGHPWTGREF

size: .
V: TRBV6-2/TRBV6-3
CDR3: ASSYSSGTYEQY

size: .
V: TRBV10-3
CDR3: STTPAGLSTDTQY

size: .
V: TRBV18
CDR3: ASSPWDRAGYT

size: .
V: TRBV18
CDR3: ASSPQFASGGWRETQY

size: .
V: TRBV9
CDR3: ANPKWTSLLLIHADTQY

size: .
V: TRBV12-3/TRBV12-4
CDR3: ASSLAGQGFDEQY

size: .
V: TRBV15
CDR3: ATSRGLAGGPGNEQF

size: few
V: TRBV12-3/TRBV12-4
CDR3: ASSLADRPYEQY

size: few
V: TRBV5-5
CDR3: ASRLGPETGELF